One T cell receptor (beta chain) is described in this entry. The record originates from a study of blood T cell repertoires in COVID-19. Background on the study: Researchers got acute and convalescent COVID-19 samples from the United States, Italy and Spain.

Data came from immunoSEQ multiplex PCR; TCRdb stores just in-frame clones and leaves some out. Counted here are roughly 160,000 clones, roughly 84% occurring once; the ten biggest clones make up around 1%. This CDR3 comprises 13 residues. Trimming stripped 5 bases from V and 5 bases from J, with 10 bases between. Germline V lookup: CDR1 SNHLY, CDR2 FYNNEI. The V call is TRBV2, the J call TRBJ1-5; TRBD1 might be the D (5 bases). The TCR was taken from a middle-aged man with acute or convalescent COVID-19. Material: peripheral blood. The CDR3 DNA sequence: TGTGCCAGCAGTAAGCAGGGTTATCAGCCCCAGCATTTT. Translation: CASSKQGYQPQHF. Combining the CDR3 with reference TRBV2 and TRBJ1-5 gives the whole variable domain EPEVTQTPSHQVTQMGQEVILRCVPISNHLYFYWYRQILGQKVEFLVSFYNNEISEKSEIFDDQFSVERPDGSNFTLKIRSTKLEDSAMYFCASSKQGYQPQHFGDGTRLSIL.